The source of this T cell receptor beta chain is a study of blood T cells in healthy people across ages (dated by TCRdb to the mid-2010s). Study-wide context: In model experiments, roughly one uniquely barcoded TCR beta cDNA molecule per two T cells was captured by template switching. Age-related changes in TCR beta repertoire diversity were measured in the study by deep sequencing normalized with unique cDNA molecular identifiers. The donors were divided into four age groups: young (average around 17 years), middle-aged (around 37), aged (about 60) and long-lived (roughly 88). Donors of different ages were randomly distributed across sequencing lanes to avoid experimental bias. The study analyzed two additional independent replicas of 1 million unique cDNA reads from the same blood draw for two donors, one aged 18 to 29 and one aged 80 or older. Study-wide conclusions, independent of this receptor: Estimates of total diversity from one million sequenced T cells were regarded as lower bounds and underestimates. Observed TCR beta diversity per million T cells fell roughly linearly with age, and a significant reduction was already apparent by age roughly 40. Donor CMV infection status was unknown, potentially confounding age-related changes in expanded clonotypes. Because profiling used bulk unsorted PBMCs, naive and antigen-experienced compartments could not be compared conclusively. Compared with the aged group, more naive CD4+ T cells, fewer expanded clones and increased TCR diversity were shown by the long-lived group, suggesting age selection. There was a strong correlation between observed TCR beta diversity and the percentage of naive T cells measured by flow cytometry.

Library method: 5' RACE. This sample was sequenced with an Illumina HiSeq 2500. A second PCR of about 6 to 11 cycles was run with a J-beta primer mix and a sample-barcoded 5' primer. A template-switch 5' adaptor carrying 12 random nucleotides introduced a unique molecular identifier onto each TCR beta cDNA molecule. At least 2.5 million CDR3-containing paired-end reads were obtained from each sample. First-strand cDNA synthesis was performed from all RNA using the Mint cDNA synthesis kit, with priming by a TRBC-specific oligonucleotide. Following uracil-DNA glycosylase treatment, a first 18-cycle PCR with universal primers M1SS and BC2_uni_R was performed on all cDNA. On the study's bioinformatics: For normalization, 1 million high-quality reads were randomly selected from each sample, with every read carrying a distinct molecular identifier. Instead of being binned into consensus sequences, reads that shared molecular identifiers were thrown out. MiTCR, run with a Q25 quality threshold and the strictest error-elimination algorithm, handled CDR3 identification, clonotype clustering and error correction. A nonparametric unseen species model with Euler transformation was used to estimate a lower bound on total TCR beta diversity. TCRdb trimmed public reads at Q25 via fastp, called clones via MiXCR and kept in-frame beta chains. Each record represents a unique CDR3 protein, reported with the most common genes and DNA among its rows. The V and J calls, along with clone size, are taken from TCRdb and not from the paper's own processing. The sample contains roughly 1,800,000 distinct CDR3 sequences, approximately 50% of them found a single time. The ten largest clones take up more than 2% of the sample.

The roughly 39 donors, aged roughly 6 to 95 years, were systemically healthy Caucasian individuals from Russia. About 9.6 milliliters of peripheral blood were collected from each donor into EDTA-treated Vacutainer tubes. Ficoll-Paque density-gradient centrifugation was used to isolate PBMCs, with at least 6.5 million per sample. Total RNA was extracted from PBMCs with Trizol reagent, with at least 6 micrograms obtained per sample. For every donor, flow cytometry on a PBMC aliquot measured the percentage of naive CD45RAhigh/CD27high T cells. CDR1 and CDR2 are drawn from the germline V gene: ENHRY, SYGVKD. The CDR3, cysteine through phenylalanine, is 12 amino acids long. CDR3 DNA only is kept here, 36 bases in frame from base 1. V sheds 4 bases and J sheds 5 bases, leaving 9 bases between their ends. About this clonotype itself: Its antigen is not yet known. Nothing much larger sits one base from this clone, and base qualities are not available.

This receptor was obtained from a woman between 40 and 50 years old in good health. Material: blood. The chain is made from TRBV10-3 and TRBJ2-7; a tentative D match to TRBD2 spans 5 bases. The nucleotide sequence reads TGTGCCATCAGTGTTTCCGGGGACGAGCAGTACTTC. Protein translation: CAISVSGDEQYF.